The 2 T cell receptor beta chains listed next were all sequenced from one sample in a study of CD8 T cells in Susac syndrome. It was with random hexamers that 0.5 to 1 ug RNA was reverse transcribed. MiXCR, applied by TCRdb to the immunoSEQ multiplex PCR reads, yields one record per CDR3 protein. This repertoire shows 300,000 to 350,000 distinct CDR3 sequences, roughly nine tenths found once; its top ten account for around 0.07%. Sequencing was performed on CD4+ T cells from PBMCs. The receptors shown here come from a human donor with multiple sclerosis.

Only one count was recorded for this clonotype. V usage is TRBV6-5 and J usage is TRBJ1-2, with D perhaps TRBD1 (5 bases). V was cut by 0 bases and J by 4 bases, with 12 bases left in between. Germline loops: CDR1 MNHEY, CDR2 SVGAGI. The CDR3 loop spans 15 amino acids. CDR3 residues: CASSYSEGSIYGYTF. The CDR3 DNA reads TGTGCCAGCAGTTACTCGGAGGGGAGCATCTATGGCTACACCTTC.

The V gene is TRBV12-3 or TRBV12-4, the J gene TRBJ2-6; 8 nucleotides align to TRBD1. The J segment lost 0 bases and the V segment lost 5 bases, leaving 6 bases of the junction unmatched. CDR3 length equals 17 residues. As DNA, the CDR3 is TGTGCCAGCAGTAAAGACAGGGGCTCCTCTGGGGCCAACGTCCTGACTTTC. Translation gives CASSKDRGSSGANVLTF.